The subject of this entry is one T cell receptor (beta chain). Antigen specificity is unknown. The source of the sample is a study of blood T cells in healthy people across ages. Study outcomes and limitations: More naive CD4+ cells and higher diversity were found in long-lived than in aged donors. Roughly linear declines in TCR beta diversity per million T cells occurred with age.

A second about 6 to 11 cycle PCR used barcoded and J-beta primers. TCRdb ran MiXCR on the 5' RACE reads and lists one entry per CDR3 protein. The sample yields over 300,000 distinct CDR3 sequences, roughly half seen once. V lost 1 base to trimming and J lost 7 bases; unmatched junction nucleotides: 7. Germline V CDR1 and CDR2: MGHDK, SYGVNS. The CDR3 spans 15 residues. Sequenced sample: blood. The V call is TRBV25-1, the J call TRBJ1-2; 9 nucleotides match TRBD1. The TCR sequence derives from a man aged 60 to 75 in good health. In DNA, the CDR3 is TGTGCCAGCAGTGAATCAAGGACAGGGGACCCTGGCTACACCTTC. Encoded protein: CASSESRTGDPGYTF.